The 31 T cell receptor beta chains in this list originate from one sample, sequenced in a study of vaccination and CD4 T cells after COVID-19. This sample's treatment: approximately 9-day PBMC culture with coronavirus spike peptide pools or control peptides (ViraFEST assay). Sequencing of DNA taken from cultured CD4+ T cells relied on the Oncomine TCR Beta short-read assay. TCRdb recomputed calls from the PCR reads with MiXCR, one row per CDR3 protein. The table includes about 11,000 distinct CDR3 sequences, roughly 33% detected once. No antigen has been identified for these receptors. The sequences come from CD4+ T cells from blood, cultured in vitro, collected after SARS-CoV-2 vaccination. Receptors originate from a human donor who had recovered from COVID-19.

The rearrangement joins TRBV6-1 to TRBJ2-3; 10 bases match TRBD2. CDR3 size: 17 residues. Germline V gene data show CDR1 as MNHNS and CDR2 as SASEGT. The trim removed 3 bases at V and 6 bases at J, leaving 12 bases unmatched. The CDR3: CASSDSFASGSWDTQYF. DNA for the CDR3: TGTGCCAGCAGTGATTCGTTTGCTAGCGGGAGTTGGGATACGCAGTATTTT.

This clonotype was counted between two and nine times. The chain is built from TRBV28 and TRBJ2-1, with D tentatively TRBD1 (7 bases). The CDR3 extends over 14 amino acids. Looked up from germline, CDR1 is MDHEN and CDR2 is SYDVKM. V was trimmed by 1 base and J by 12 bases, leaving 16 bases between them. The CDR3, as DNA: TGTGCCAGCAGTTTATCCAGGGGGACAGCGGGGCAGTTCTTC. It yields the protein CASSLSRGTAGQFF.

The chain employs TRBV6-1 and TRBJ1-1; 8 bases are a match to TRBD1. The CDR3 runs 16 residues. Germline CDR1 and CDR2: MNHNS and SASEGT. Trimming took 7 bases from V and 1 from J; bases not matched to a gene: 11. CDR3 nucleotide sequence: TGTGCCAGCACTTCCATCCTGACAGGGGCGAACACTGAAGCTTTCTTT. Translation: CASTSILTGANTEAFF.

The table lists this clonotype with a few counts. The V gene is TRBV7-9, the J gene TRBJ2-4, with 10 bases fitting TRBD2. With V trimmed by 1 base and J by 0 bases, 9 bases remained unmatched. The CDR3 spans 19 residues. Germline V CDR1 and CDR2: SEHNR, FQNEAQ (reference sequence). Here the CDR3 reads CASSLVLAGSYKAKNIQYF. In nucleotides, the CDR3 is TGTGCCAGCAGCTTAGTACTAGCGGGGTCCTACAAAGCCAAAAACATTCAGTACTTC.

The chain employs TRBV7-2 and TRBJ2-3; 15 bases line up with TRBD2. Germline CDR1 and CDR2: SGHTA and FQGNSA. V gave up 5 bases and J gave up 4 bases; unmatched junction bases: 10. The CDR3 runs 18 residues. The CDR3 nucleotides read TGTGCCAGCAGCCAGCCGGGACTAGCGGGGGGACCCCCAGATACGCAGTATTTT. It encodes CASSQPGLAGGPPDTQYF.

This sequence joins TRBV5-6 and TRBJ1-5, with TRBD1 as a possible D gene (6 bases). Between the trimmed V and J ends, which lost 2 bases and 3 bases, there was a span of 12 bases. CDR3 length equals 15 residues. Germline lookup yields CDR1 SGHDT and CDR2 YYEEEE. CDR3 coding DNA: TGTGCCAGCAGCTTCTTCAACAGGGACAATCAGCCCCAGCATTTT. Amino acid sequence: CASSFFNRDNQPQHF.

This clonotype has just a few counts. This chain connects TRBV19 to TRBJ1-3; 7 nucleotides line up with TRBD1. Trimming took 7 bases from V and 0 from J; bases not matched to a gene: 6. Germline V gene sequence: CDR1 LNHDA, CDR2 SQIVND (reference sequence). This CDR3 has 15 amino acids. The CDR3 DNA is TGTGCCAGTATTCCAGGGGGGAGCTCTGGAAACACCATATATTTT. It encodes CASIPGGSSGNTIYF.

This chain links TRBV18 with TRBJ1-1; D perhaps matches TRBD1 (6 bases). V lost 6 bases, J lost 5 bases, and 13 bases lay in between. This CDR3 comprises 13 residues. Germline lookup yields CDR1 KGHSH and CDR2 LQKENI. The CDR3 loop is CASSLKRGTEAFF. CDR3 DNA: TGTGCCAGCTCCCTAAAAAGGGGGACTGAAGCTTTCTTT.

This clonotype was detected a few times. The CDR3 region has the DNA TGCGCCGCCAAGGACAGGGCTGGGTACGAGCAGTACTTC. Amino acid sequence: CAAKDRAGYEQYF. The V and J genes are TRBV10-2 and TRBJ2-7, with TRBD1 matching 8 bases. CDR1 and CDR2 (germline): WSHSY, SAAADI. Trimming at V came to 11 bases and at J to 4 bases, leaving 10 bases not matched to a gene. This CDR3 has 13 residues.

V and J are TRBV19 and TRBJ2-2; TRBD2 might be the D (5 bases). The CDR3 is 15 residues long. V shed 1 base and J shed 4 bases, with 10 bases lying between them. CDR1 is LNHDA, CDR2 SQIVND, per germline (reference sequence). The CDR3 DNA sequence: TGTGCCAGTAGTATAGCCGGGGAGTTCACCGGGGAGCTGTTTTTT. Its protein product is CASSIAGEFTGELFF.

This clonotype has only a few counts. The rearrangement uses TRBV27 and TRBJ2-4, with D perhaps TRBD2 (5 bases). The CDR3 contains 16 residues. V lost 4 bases and J lost 2, with 15 bases in between. CDR1 is MNHEY and CDR2 is SMNVEV in the germline V gene (reference sequence). The CDR3 loop reads CASSSGVARPKNIQYF. Written as DNA, the CDR3 is TGTGCCAGCAGTTCCGGGGTAGCAAGGCCCAAAAACATTCAGTACTTC.

This clonotype has a handful of counts. J is TRBJ1-1 and V is TRBV6-1; 12 nucleotides match TRBD1. Unmatched junction bases numbered 8, after V lost 5 bases and J lost 1 base. This CDR3 contains 17 residues. The germline V gene encodes CDR1 MNHNS and CDR2 SASEGT. This CDR3 reads CASSKPGQGATNTEAFF. The CDR3 coding sequence is TGTGCCAGCAGTAAACCGGGACAGGGGGCTACGAACACTGAAGCTTTCTTT.

A remark on this clonotype: At one boundary the junction diverges from the germline segment, which might be a read error. The chain has TRBV7-7 and TRBJ2-1; 12 bases are a match to TRBD2. CDR3 length equals 15 residues. Germline V gives CDR1 SSHAT, CDR2 FNYEAQ (reference sequence). The CDR3 DNA reads as TGTGCTAGCAGCGTGCTAGCGGGAGGGGGGAATGAGCAGTTCTTC. Translation: CASSVLAGGGNEQFF.

This clonotype turned up a few times. The rearrangement joins TRBV7-9 to TRBJ1-1; D is undetermined. Germline CDR1 reads SEHNR; CDR2 reads FQNEAQ (reference sequence). V shed 3 bases and J shed 6 bases, with 11 bases lying between them. The CDR3 totals 13 residues. CDR3 sequence: CASSFAGPAEAFF. The DNA of the CDR3 is TGTGCCAGCAGCTTCGCGGGTCCGGCTGAAGCTTTCTTT. The full variable domain, with the rest looked up from reference TRBV7-9 and TRBJ1-1, is DTGVSQNPRHKITKRGQNVTFRCDPISEHNRLYWYRQTLGQGPEFLTYFQNEAQLEKSRLLSDRFSAERPKGSFSTLEIQRTEQGDSAMYLCASSFAGPAEAFFGQGTRLTVV.

This clonotype was seen more than once but under ten times. V usage is TRBV19 and J usage is TRBJ2-3; TRBD1 agrees at 8 bases. This CDR3 comprises 16 residues. The junction had 6 bases not matched to a gene; V was cut back by 4 bases and J by 0 bases. Germline loops: CDR1 LNHDA, CDR2 SQIVND (reference sequence). CDR3 in DNA: TGTGCCAGTAGTACCTGGGACAGGATAAGCACAGATACGCAGTATTTT. Its protein product is CASSTWDRISTDTQYF.

The V gene is TRBV6-2 or TRBV6-3, the J gene TRBJ2-3; the match to TRBD2 covers 12 bases. Unmatched junction bases numbered 11, after V lost 6 bases and J lost 4 bases. Germline V CDR1 and CDR2: MNHEY, SVGEGT. This CDR3 spans 17 amino acids. This chain's CDR3 is CASRPPTSGRISDTQYF. The CDR3 DNA sequence: TGTGCCAGCAGACCCCCGACTAGCGGGAGAATTTCAGATACGCAGTATTTT.

The rearrangement uses TRBV18 and TRBJ2-5; D is unclear. The CDR3 loop spans 13 amino acids. The V gene lost 4 bases and the J gene lost 5 bases, with 11 bases spanning the gap. Germline assignment: CDR1 KGHSH and CDR2 LQKENI. CDR3 bases: TGTGCCAGCTCACTGGGTAACGGGGAGACCCAGTACTTC. As protein: CASSLGNGETQYF.

This clonotype was recorded a few times. This chain joins TRBV28 and TRBJ1-2; no clear D. The germline CDR1 and CDR2 sequences are MDHEN and SYDVKM. The CDR3 spans 13 residues. Trimming left V 11 bases short and J 4 bases short, with 17 bases between. CDR3 residues: CAAARGRVYGYTF. The CDR3 nucleotides read TGTGCCGCAGCGAGAGGGAGAGTCTATGGCTACACCTTC.

This clonotype was counted between two and nine times. The chain carries TRBV10-1 and TRBJ1-4, with D uncertain. The ends were cut back, 0 bases at V and 8 bases at J, with 10 bases in the middle. Germline V gene data show CDR1 as WNHNN and CDR2 as SYGVQD (reference sequence). CDR3 size: 14 residues. This chain's CDR3 is CASSESPVGEKLFF. The CDR3 nucleotides are TGCGCCAGCAGTGAGTCCCCAGTCGGGGAAAAACTGTTTTTT.

To note about this clonotype: The junction and the germline gene differ at one end; a read error may be behind it. The rearrangement joins TRBV7-2 to TRBJ2-7, with D possibly matching TRBD1 (6 bases). This CDR3 spans 15 amino acids. Looked up from germline, CDR1 is SGHTA and CDR2 is FQGNSA. The CDR3 DNA is TGTGCCAGCGGCTTCGACAGGCGTTCGTCCTACGAGCAGTACTTC. It translates to CASGFDRRSSYEQYF. The variable domain in full, with the rest retrieved from reference TRBV7-2 and TRBJ2-7, is GAGVSQSPSNKVTEKGKDVELRCDPISGHTALYWYRQSLGQGLEFLIYFQGNSAPDKSGLPSDRFSAERTGGSVSTLTIQRTQQEDSAVYLCASGFDRRSSYEQYFGPGTRLTVT.

Only a few counts were recorded for this clonotype. The rearrangement links TRBV7-2 to TRBJ2-2; TRBD1 might be the D (5 bases). The germline gives CDR1 SGHTA, CDR2 FQGNSA. V was pared by 3 bases and J by 7 bases, with 15 bases between. The CDR3 spans 15 residues. CDR3 sequence: CASSLVARASGELFF. In DNA, the CDR3 is TGTGCCAGCAGCTTGGTCGCCAGGGCGAGCGGGGAGCTGTTTTTT.

This clonotype appeared a few times. J is TRBJ2-3 and V is TRBV7-8, with 11 bases aligning to TRBD2. CDR3 length equals 15 residues. V trimming: 4 bases; J trimming: 5 bases; junction bases outside the gene matches: 5. Germline V CDR1 and CDR2: SGHVS, FQNEAQ. This CDR3 reads CASSSLAGGLDTQYF. As DNA, the CDR3 is TGTGCCAGCAGCTCCCTAGCGGGAGGTTTAGATACGCAGTATTTT.

The V gene is TRBV6-2 or TRBV6-3, the J gene TRBJ2-7; the match to TRBD2 covers 10 bases. V was pared by 2 bases and J by 0 bases, with 7 bases of the junction left unmatched. Germline V gives CDR1 MNHEY, CDR2 SVGEGT. The CDR3 covers 17 residues. The CDR3 nucleotides are TGTGCCAGCAGTTACGGGGGTCCTAGCGGGAGCTCCTACGAGCAGTACTTC. Protein product: CASSYGGPSGSSYEQYF.

CDR3 DNA: TGTGCCAGTACCCCGACAGTCGGGAGCTCCTACGAGCAGTACTTC. This gives the protein CASTPTVGSSYEQYF. The chain uses TRBV19 and TRBJ2-7; D is perhaps TRBD2 (6 bases). The V end was cut by 7 bases, the J end by 0 bases, with 16 bases between. The germline V gene encodes CDR1 LNHDA and CDR2 SQIVND (reference sequence). CDR3 length: 15 residues.

This clonotype appeared a few times. This rearrangement joins TRBV28 to TRBJ2-7, with 14 bases identical to TRBD2. V dropped 4 bases and J dropped 1; count of bases not matched to a gene: 15. CDR1 and CDR2 from the germline V gene are MDHEN and SYDVKM. This CDR3 is 20 amino acids long. CDR3 protein: CASSWIWSGTSGSMSYEQYF. Written as DNA, the CDR3 is TGTGCCAGCAGTTGGATTTGGAGCGGGACTAGCGGGAGCATGTCCTACGAGCAGTACTTC. The full variable domain, with the rest looked up from reference TRBV28 and TRBJ2-7, is DVKVTQSSRYLVKRTGEKVFLECVQDMDHENMFWYRQDPGLGLRLIYFSYDVKMKEKGDIPEGYSVSREKKERFSLILESASTNQTSMYLCASSWIWSGTSGSMSYEQYFGPGTRLTVT.

By sample share, this clonotype is medium-sized. The gene calls are TRBV7-2 and TRBJ2-1, with 7 bases fitting TRBD2. The J segment lost 2 bases and the V segment lost 5 bases, leaving 12 bases of the junction unmatched. The CDR3 has 17 residues. Looked up from germline, CDR1 is SGHTA and CDR2 is FQGNSA. CDR3 DNA sequence: TGTGCCAGCAGCGCCCAAGCCGGGACTATCACCTACAATGAGCAGTTCTTC. This sequence encodes CASSAQAGTITYNEQFF.

The V call is TRBV7-2, the J call TRBJ2-7; D is possibly TRBD1 (6 bases). V dropped 6 bases and J dropped 1 base, with 13 bases sitting between them. Germline loops: CDR1 SGHTA, CDR2 FQGNSA. This CDR3 contains 14 residues. The CDR3 sequence is CASSINRESYEQYF. The DNA of the CDR3 is TGTGCCAGCAGTATCAACAGGGAGTCCTACGAGCAGTACTTC.

This clonotype turned up a few times. The chain links TRBV15 to TRBJ1-2; D is ambiguous. Trimming shortened V by 0 bases and J by 8 bases, and 10 bases separated the two germline ends. This CDR3 contains 13 residues. The V gene's germline CDR1 is LNHNV and CDR2 YYDKDF (reference sequence). The CDR3 reads CATSRDRPQGYTF. The CDR3 coding sequence is TGTGCCACCAGCAGAGATCGGCCTCAGGGCTACACCTTC.

This clonotype was found a few times. The rearrangement joins TRBV6-5 to TRBJ2-7; 8 positions agree with TRBD1. Germline trimming cut 2 bases from V and 7 bases from J; bases unmatched to any gene: 10. Germline V gene sequence: CDR1 MNHEY, CDR2 SVGAGI. The length of the CDR3 is 15 residues. CDR3 sequence: CASSYGGQGAREQYF. The CDR3 DNA sequence: TGTGCCAGCAGTTACGGGGGTCAGGGGGCGAGGGAGCAGTACTTC.

The chain has TRBV4-3 and TRBJ2-1; D is unresolved. V shed 2 bases and J shed 1 base, with 12 bases lying between them. The length of the CDR3 is 16 residues. Germline values: CDR1 LGHNA, CDR2 YSLEER. CDR3 protein: CASSQLLYESYNEQFF. CDR3 nucleotide sequence: TGCGCCAGCAGCCAACTCCTATACGAATCCTACAATGAGCAGTTCTTC.

V usage is TRBV7-9 and J usage is TRBJ1-6, with TRBD1 as a possible D gene (6 bases). The CDR3 is 14 amino acids. Per the germline V gene, CDR1 is SEHNR and CDR2 is FQNEAQ (reference sequence). With 3 bases removed from V and 8 bases from J, the gap between germline ends came to 11 bases. The CDR3 DNA follows: TGTGCCAGCAGCTTTGGGCCAGGGGATTCACCCCTCCACTTT. Amino acid sequence: CASSFGPGDSPLHF.